This TCR beta chain was recovered during a study of cytomegalovirus exposure and HLA in healthy donors. Germline CDR1 and CDR2: LNHDA and SQIVND (reference sequence). CDR3 size: 15 residues. V gave up 5 bases and J gave up 3 bases; unmatched junction bases: 8. Primers for the PCR totalled 60 Vbeta and 13 Jbeta. Sequenced by immunoSEQ multiplex PCR; TCRdb stores in-frame clones only, minus some. Here the sample spans about 180,000 clones, less than 80% being singletons. Sequenced: PBMCs. The V and J genes are TRBV19 and TRBJ1-1; 8 bases map to TRBD1. This clonotype was obtained from a woman in her 40s in good health and CMV-seronegative. CDR3 loop: CASSSEGTGDTEAFF. The CDR3 coding sequence is TGTGCCAGTAGTTCTGAGGGGACAGGAGACACTGAAGCTTTCTTT.